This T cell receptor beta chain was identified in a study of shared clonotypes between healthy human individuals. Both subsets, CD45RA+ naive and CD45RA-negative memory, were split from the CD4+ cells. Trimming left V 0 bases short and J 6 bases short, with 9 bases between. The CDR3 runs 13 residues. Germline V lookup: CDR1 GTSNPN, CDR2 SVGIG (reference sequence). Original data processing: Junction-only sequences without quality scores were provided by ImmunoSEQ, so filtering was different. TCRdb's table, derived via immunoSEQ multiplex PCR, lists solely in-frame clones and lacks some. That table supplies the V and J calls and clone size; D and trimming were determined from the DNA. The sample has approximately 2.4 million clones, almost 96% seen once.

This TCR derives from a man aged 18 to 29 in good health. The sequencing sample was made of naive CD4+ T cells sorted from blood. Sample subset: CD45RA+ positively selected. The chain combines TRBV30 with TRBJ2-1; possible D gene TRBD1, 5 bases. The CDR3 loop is CAWSVDSSNEQFF. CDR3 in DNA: TGTGCCTGGAGTGTCGACAGTTCCAATGAGCAGTTCTTC.